Below, 19 T cell receptor beta chains from the same sample are listed, as sequenced in a study of blood T cell repertoires in COVID-19. Libraries were prepared by immunoSEQ multiplex PCR; TCRdb keeps only in-frame clonotypes and omits some of them. The sample holds tens of thousands of clones, around 76% seen once. Sequencing was done on a sample of peripheral blood. Receptors were obtained from a woman of 80 years or more with acute or convalescent COVID-19.

This sequence joins TRBV24-1 and TRBJ2-7; tentatively, D is TRBD2 (5 bases). The V and J ends lost 4 bases and 6 bases respectively, with 15 bases between them. This CDR3 has 14 amino acids. Germline values: CDR1 KGHDR, CDR2 SFDVKD. CDR3 in amino acids: CATSEGGLASEQYF. CDR3 nucleotides: TGTGCCACCAGTGAGGGTGGACTTGCTTCCGAGCAGTACTTC.

This sequence joins TRBV27 and TRBJ2-1; 10 bases line up with TRBD2. J gave up 10 bases and V 0 bases, and 6 bases lay outside the gene matches. Germline V lookup: CDR1 MNHEY, CDR2 SMNVEV (reference sequence). The CDR3 loop spans 15 amino acids. The CDR3 DNA is TGTGCCAGCAGTTTATCCCCTAGCGGGAGTGGCGAGCAGTTCTTC. Translated, it gives CASSLSPSGSGEQFF.

This clone came up a few times. The chain recombines TRBV10-3 with TRBJ1-2; D ambiguous. CDR3 length: 13 residues. Germline lookup yields CDR1 ENHRY and CDR2 SYGVKD. V was cut by 2 bases and J by 4 bases, with 8 bases left in between. This chain's CDR3 is CAISEGGRYGYTF. In nucleotides, the CDR3 is TGTGCCATCAGTGAGGGAGGCCGCTATGGCTACACCTTC.

The V call is TRBV19, the J call TRBJ1-2, with D perhaps TRBD1 (6 bases). Germline V gene data show CDR1 as LNHDA and CDR2 as SQIVND (reference sequence). The CDR3 extends over 14 amino acids. Trimming cost V 2 bases and J 3 bases, with 10 bases left between them. The CDR3 loop is CASSITGTYYGYTF. For the CDR3, the DNA is TGTGCCAGTAGTATAACCGGGACATACTATGGCTACACCTTC.

V and J are TRBV5-1 and TRBJ2-7; TRBD2 matches 10 bases. The junction had 3 bases not matched to a gene; V was cut back by 0 bases and J by 3 bases. Germline CDR1 and CDR2: SGHRS and YFSETQ. The CDR3 is 15 residues long. The CDR3 loop is CASSLAPSGSYEQYF. The CDR3 coding sequence is TGCGCCAGCAGCTTGGCCCCTAGCGGGAGCTACGAGCAGTACTTC. The whole variable domain, filled in from reference TRBV5-1 and TRBJ2-7, reads KAGVTQTPRYLIKTRGQQVTLSCSPISGHRSVSWYQQTPGQGLQFLFEYFSETQRNKGNFPGRFSGRQFSNSRSEMNVSTLELGDSALYLCASSLAPSGSYEQYFGPGTRLTVT.

V gene TRBV2 combines with J gene TRBJ1-2; TRBD1 is a possible D gene (5 bases). V lost 2 bases and J lost 1, with 14 bases in between. The length of the CDR3 is 16 residues. The germline CDR1 and CDR2 sequences are SNHLY and FYNNEI. The CDR3 loop reads CASSEWGRLHNYGYTF. The DNA of the CDR3 is TGTGCCAGCAGTGAATGGGGCAGGCTCCATAACTATGGCTACACCTTC.

For the CDR3, the DNA is TGTGCCAGCAGCTTAGCAGGGGGGACAGATACGCAGTATTTT. This sequence encodes CASSLAGGTDTQYF. The V gene is TRBV11-3, the J gene TRBJ2-3, with D possibly being TRBD1 (7 bases). Trimming took off 1 base at V and 3 bases at J, with 8 bases between the two ends. CDR3 length: 14 residues. The germline V gene has CDR1 SGHNT and CDR2 YENEEA.

The chain carries TRBV19 and TRBJ2-1; possible D gene TRBD1, 6 bases. V dropped 3 bases and J dropped 0 bases, with 15 bases sitting between them. CDR3 length: 17 residues. Germline CDR1 and CDR2: LNHDA and SQIVND (reference sequence). DNA for the CDR3: TGTGCCAGTAGTATCACAGGGAACTCCCTCTCCTACAATGAGCAGTTCTTC. Protein: CASSITGNSLSYNEQFF.

The chain joins TRBV30 to TRBJ1-1; D call uncertain. CDR3 length: 14 residues. Germline V gene lookup returns CDR1 GTSNPN and CDR2 SVGIG (reference sequence). The V end lost 3 bases, the J end lost 1 base, and 12 bases lay between the germline ends. CDR3 sequence (DNA): TGTGCCTGGAGAGAAATCCAGCGGAACACTGAAGCTTTCTTT. Amino acids: CAWREIQRNTEAFF.

V is TRBV5-1 and J is TRBJ2-7, with 15 positions matching TRBD2. Unmatched junction bases numbered 7, after V lost 0 bases and J lost 0 bases. The CDR3 has 19 amino acids. Germline loops: CDR1 SGHRS, CDR2 YFSETQ. The CDR3, as DNA: TGCGCCAGCAGCTTGGACCCGGGACTAGCGGGAGGTAGCTCCTACGAGCAGTACTTC. Translating gives CASSLDPGLAGGSSYEQYF.

The count of this clone is one. The chain employs TRBV5-1 and TRBJ1-1; 8 bases fit TRBD1. With V trimmed by 6 bases and J by 3 bases, 4 bases remained unmatched. The CDR3 consists of 13 residues. Germline CDR1 is SGHRS and CDR2 is YFSETQ. The CDR3 DNA sequence: TGCGCCAGCAACCGGGACAGGCACACTGAAGCTTTCTTT. Translating it yields CASNRDRHTEAFF.

This rearrangement joins TRBV27 to TRBJ2-3; 12 bases are shared with TRBD2. J was trimmed by 4 bases and V by 5 bases; bases with no gene match: 10. The CDR3 has 17 amino acids. Looked up from germline, CDR1 is MNHEY and CDR2 is SMNVEV (reference sequence). The CDR3 is CASSNELAGGPPDTQYF. CDR3 bases: TGTGCCAGCAGTAACGAACTAGCGGGAGGCCCGCCAGATACGCAGTATTTT.

CDR3 residues: CSVGQATNYGYTF. CDR3 coding DNA: TGCAGCGTCGGACAGGCTACTAACTATGGCTACACCTTC. The chain employs TRBV29-1 and TRBJ1-2; the match to TRBD1 covers 7 bases. V lost 6 bases, J lost 0 bases, and 4 bases stayed unmatched. Germline values: CDR1 SQVTM, CDR2 ANQGSEA. The CDR3 extends over 13 amino acids.

The chain has TRBV7-8 and TRBJ2-3; 8 bases map to TRBD2. Germline assignment: CDR1 SGHVS and CDR2 FQNEAQ. This CDR3 region has 15 residues. V shed 1 base and J 5 bases; nucleotides not matched to a gene: 5. The CDR3 is CASSLGLAGGDTQYF. CDR3 coding DNA: TGTGCCAGCAGCTTAGGCCTGGCGGGAGGAGATACGCAGTATTTT.

This sequence joins TRBV11-2 and TRBJ2-1; 15 nucleotides match TRBD2. This CDR3 contains 17 residues. Germline V lookup: CDR1 SGHAT, CDR2 FQNNGV. With V trimmed by 0 bases and J by 7 bases, 4 bases remained unmatched. For the CDR3, the DNA is TGTGCCAGCAGCTTAGAGTTGGGACTAGCGGGAGGTAATGAGCAGTTCTTC. It encodes CASSLELGLAGGNEQFF.

In its sample, this clone was seen once. J is TRBJ2-7 and V is TRBV18, with 12 bases that match TRBD2. The CDR3 runs to 16 residues. Germline CDR1 reads KGHSH; CDR2 reads LQKENI. Unmatched junction bases numbered 3, after V lost 3 bases and J lost 0 bases. DNA of the CDR3: TGTGCCAGCTCACCGACTAGCGGGAGAAGCTCCTACGAGCAGTACTTC. It translates to CASSPTSGRSSYEQYF.

The rearrangement uses TRBV11-2 and TRBJ2-7; a weak D match, TRBD2 (13 bases). V lost 5 bases to trimming and J lost 4 bases, with 30 bases between them. Germline CDR1 and CDR2: SGHAT and FQNNGV. The CDR3 contains 19 residues. CDR3 DNA: TGTGCCAGCAGCCCGGGGACAGGGGGCTGGACTAGCGGGAGTTACGAGCAGTACTTC. Its protein is CASSPGTGGWTSGSYEQYF.

This chain links TRBV7-2 with TRBJ2-7, with a tentative D call TRBD1 (6 bases). Germline V gives CDR1 SGHTA, CDR2 FQGNSA. The CDR3 is 15 amino acids. The V gene lost 3 bases and the J gene lost 3 bases, with 15 bases spanning the gap. CDR3 coding DNA: TGTGCCAGCAGCTTGGTGGTACAGGGAAGCTACGAGCAGTACTTC. Protein: CASSLVVQGSYEQYF. The full variable domain, rest sourced from reference TRBV7-2 and TRBJ2-7, is GAGVSQSPSNKVTEKGKDVELRCDPISGHTALYWYRQSLGQGLEFLIYFQGNSAPDKSGLPSDRFSAERTGGSVSTLTIQRTQQEDSAVYLCASSLVVQGSYEQYFGPGTRLTVT.

The chain joins TRBV11-2 to TRBJ1-2; D is ambiguous. V was shortened by 4 bases and J by 5 bases, with 11 bases between the two germline ends. The CDR3 is made up of 13 amino acids. Germline-derived CDR1 and CDR2 are SGHAT and FQNNGV. Here the CDR3 DNA reads TGTGCCAGCAGCTCTGCGTTTCGATATGGCTACACCTTC. Translation gives CASSSAFRYGYTF.